This passage covers 17 T cell receptor beta chains from one sample sequenced in a study of T cell changes during pregnancy in multiple sclerosis. Sequencing used immunoSEQ multiplex PCR; TCRdb keeps in-frame clones, though not all of them. The sample comprises about 110,000 clones, roughly nine tenths of which are singletons, and less than 2% rests with the top ten. The starting material was peripheral blood, obtained before pregnancy. The receptors were gathered from a female donor with multiple sclerosis, enrolled in a pregnancy study.

This clone was seen a single time. The J gene is TRBJ2-7, the V gene TRBV19, with 9 bases fitting TRBD2. There are 16 residues in the CDR3. Looked up from germline, CDR1 is LNHDA and CDR2 is SQIVND (reference sequence). The J segment lost 2 bases and the V segment lost 4 bases, leaving 9 bases of the junction unmatched. DNA of the CDR3: TGTGCCAGTAGTAAAACGCGACTAGCGGAAACCTACGAGCAGTACTTC. Protein sequence: CASSKTRLAETYEQYF.

The chain couples TRBV27 to TRBJ2-2; the D is unclear. This CDR3 comprises 14 residues. With 4 bases removed from V and 7 bases from J, the gap between germline ends came to 13 bases. CDR1 is MNHEY and CDR2 is SMNVEV in the germline V gene (reference sequence). CDR3 amino acids: CASSSTPLNGELFF. As DNA, the CDR3 is TGTGCCAGCAGTTCCACTCCCCTGAACGGGGAGCTGTTTTTT.

V and J are TRBV28 and TRBJ1-1, with 8 nucleotides matching TRBD1. The CDR3 covers 13 residues. The J segment lost 4 bases and the V segment lost 8 bases, leaving 6 bases of the junction unmatched. CDR1 MDHEN and CDR2 SYDVKM come from the germline V gene. The CDR3 bases are TGTGCCAGCGACGGACAGGGAGTCACTGAAGCTTTCTTT. It specifies CASDGQGVTEAFF.

CDR3 bases: TGTGCCAGCAGCAGGGACAGGGTTAGTGAAAAACTGTTTTTT. It codes for CASSRDRVSEKLFF. The chain links TRBV7-9 to TRBJ1-4; 9 bases match TRBD1. Germline CDR1 is SEHNR and CDR2 is FQNEAQ (reference sequence). The V and J ends lost 5 bases and 7 bases, in that order; junction bases with no gene match: 5. This CDR3 comprises 14 residues.

V is TRBV19 and J is TRBJ1-6; D gene uncertain. Looked up from germline, CDR1 is LNHDA and CDR2 is SQIVND (reference sequence). The germline V and J ends were trimmed by 0 bases and 8 bases, with 8 bases remaining between them. The CDR3 contains 14 residues. The DNA of the CDR3 is TGTGCCAGTAGTATAGATGGCGGGTATTCACCCCTCCACTTT. It encodes CASSIDGGYSPLHF.

This chain links TRBV11-2 with TRBJ2-5; maybe TRBD1 (5 bases). The CDR3 covers 13 residues. The V gene's germline CDR1 is SGHAT and CDR2 FQNNGV. Trimming pared 5 bases from V and 5 bases from J, leaving 12 bases between. In DNA, the CDR3 is TGTGCCAGCAGCCCCAGGGTCTTGGAGACCCAGTACTTC. The encoded protein is CASSPRVLETQYF.

The chain employs TRBV9 and TRBJ2-5, with a possible D match to TRBD1 (6 bases). This CDR3 region has 16 residues. Between the trimmed V and J ends, which lost 2 bases and 4 bases, there was a span of 18 bases. The germline V gene encodes CDR1 SGDLS and CDR2 YYNGEE. The CDR3 loop reads CASSVTGLAGAETQYF. CDR3 nucleotide sequence: TGTGCCAGCAGCGTCACGGGGCTAGCAGGGGCAGAGACCCAGTACTTC.

This clone came up once. The CDR3 protein is CASSLSIRGTPEAFF. The CDR3 DNA reads as TGTGCCAGCAGCTTAAGTATCCGGGGGACGCCTGAAGCTTTCTTT. The rearrangement uses TRBV7-9 and TRBJ1-1; a weak D match, TRBD1 (5 bases). V lost 2 bases to trimming and J lost 6 bases, with 16 bases between them. CDR1 SEHNR and CDR2 FQNEAQ come from the germline V gene (reference sequence). The CDR3 has 15 amino acids.

This chain links TRBV5-4 with TRBJ1-1, with D possibly being TRBD1 (6 bases). V dropped 4 bases and J dropped 1 base, with 11 bases sitting between them. The CDR3 covers 14 residues. Germline CDR1 and CDR2: SGHNT and YYREEE (reference sequence). The chain's CDR3 is CASSNQGPNTEAFF. The CDR3 bases are TGTGCCAGCAGCAATCAGGGGCCGAACACTGAAGCTTTCTTT. The full variable domain, rest sourced from reference TRBV5-4 and TRBJ1-1, is ETGVTQSPTHLIKTRGQQVTLRCSSQSGHNTVSWYQQALGQGPQFIFQYYREEENGRGNFPPRFSGLQFPNYSSELNVNALELDDSALYLCASSNQGPNTEAFFGQGTRLTVV.

This chain joins TRBV7-8 and TRBJ2-1; unclear D gene. V was trimmed by 5 bases and J by 11 bases, leaving 13 bases between them. The germline V gene encodes CDR1 SGHVS and CDR2 FQNEAQ. The CDR3 has 12 residues. The CDR3 reads CASSLPLGQQFF. The CDR3 DNA sequence: TGTGCCAGCAGCCTACCCTTGGGCCAGCAGTTCTTC.

This clone showed up just a few times. CDR3 region: CASSGDIANSPLHF. In DNA, the CDR3 is TGCGCCAGCAGCGGGGACATTGCAAATTCACCCCTCCACTTT. This rearrangement joins TRBV5-1 to TRBJ1-6, with TRBD1 as a possible D gene (6 bases). V was clipped by 4 bases and J by 7 bases, with 12 bases between them. The length of the CDR3 is 14 residues. Looked up from germline, CDR1 is SGHRS and CDR2 is YFSETQ.

V is TRBV7-6 and J is TRBJ1-1; 7 nucleotides match TRBD1. The V and J ends lost 4 bases and 1 base, in that order; junction bases with no gene match: 3. Germline CDR1 reads SGHVS; CDR2 reads FNYEAQ. This CDR3 has 14 amino acids. CDR3 sequence: CASSYGTENTEAFF. The CDR3 region has the DNA TGTGCCAGCAGCTACGGGACAGAGAACACTGAAGCTTTCTTT.

V gene TRBV28 combines with J gene TRBJ2-2; 12 positions agree with TRBD2. Germline V gives CDR1 MDHEN, CDR2 SYDVKM. This CDR3 region has 18 residues. V gave up 3 bases and J gave up 4 bases; unmatched junction bases: 9. The CDR3 reads CASSFILAGGEGTGELFF. In nucleotides, the CDR3 is TGTGCCAGCAGTTTTATACTAGCGGGAGGTGAGGGCACCGGGGAGCTGTTTTTT.

The rearrangement joins TRBV11-1 to TRBJ2-7, with a tentative D call TRBD2 (5 bases). Germline V gene sequence: CDR1 SGHAT, CDR2 FQDESV (reference sequence). The CDR3 has 15 residues. Trimming removed 0 bases from V and 5 bases from J, with 14 bases in between. As DNA, the CDR3 is TGTGCCAGCAGCTTAGCACCATCGGGGTTCAACGAGCAGTACTTC. Its protein product is CASSLAPSGFNEQYF. Complete variable domain (other parts from reference TRBV11-1 and TRBJ2-7): EAEVAQSPRYKITEKSQAVAFWCDPISGHATLYWYRQILGQGPELLVQFQDESVVDDSQLPKDRFSAERLKGVDSTLKIQPAELGDSAMYLCASSLAPSGFNEQYFGPGTRLTVT.

The chain has TRBV19 and TRBJ2-3, with TRBD2 matching over 13 bases. In germline, CDR1 is LNHDA, CDR2 SQIVND (reference sequence). V was clipped by 3 bases and J by 6 bases; unmatched bases: 9. CDR3 length equals 17 residues. The CDR3 nucleotides read TGTGCCAGTAGTATCGGGGGGGGGACTAGCGGGACTGATACGCAGTATTTT. Translation: CASSIGGGTSGTDTQYF.

The gene calls are TRBV5-1 and TRBJ1-3; unclear D gene. Germline assignment: CDR1 SGHRS and CDR2 YFSETQ. With 5 bases removed from V and 0 bases from J, the gap between germline ends came to 9 bases. This CDR3 contains 14 residues. The CDR3 DNA sequence: TGCGCCAGCAGAAAGGAGAGCTCTGGAAACACCATATATTTT. Amino acid sequence: CASRKESSGNTIYF.

V usage is TRBV7-8 and J usage is TRBJ2-3, with 9 bases aligning to TRBD2. This CDR3 has 19 residues. The ends lost 2 bases at V and 2 bases at J; junction bases unmatched: 14. Per germline, CDR1 SGHVS and CDR2 FQNEAQ. CDR3 loop: CASSLPGRLAGTPTDTQYF. The CDR3 DNA follows: TGTGCCAGCAGCTTACCTGGAAGGCTAGCGGGGACCCCCACAGATACGCAGTATTTT.